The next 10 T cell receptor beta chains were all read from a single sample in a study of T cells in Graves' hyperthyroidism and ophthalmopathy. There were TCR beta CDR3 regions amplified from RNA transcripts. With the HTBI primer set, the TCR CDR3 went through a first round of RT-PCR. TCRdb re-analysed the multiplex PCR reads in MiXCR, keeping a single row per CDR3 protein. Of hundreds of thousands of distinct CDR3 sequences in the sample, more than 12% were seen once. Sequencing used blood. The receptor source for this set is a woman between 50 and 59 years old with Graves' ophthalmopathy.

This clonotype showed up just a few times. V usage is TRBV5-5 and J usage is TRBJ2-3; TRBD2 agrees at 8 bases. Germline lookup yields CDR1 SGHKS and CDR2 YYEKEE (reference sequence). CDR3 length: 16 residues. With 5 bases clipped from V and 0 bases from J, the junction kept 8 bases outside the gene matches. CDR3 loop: CASSLPPSGSTDTQYF. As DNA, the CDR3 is TGTGCCAGCAGTCTCCCCCCTAGCGGGAGCACAGATACGCAGTATTTT.

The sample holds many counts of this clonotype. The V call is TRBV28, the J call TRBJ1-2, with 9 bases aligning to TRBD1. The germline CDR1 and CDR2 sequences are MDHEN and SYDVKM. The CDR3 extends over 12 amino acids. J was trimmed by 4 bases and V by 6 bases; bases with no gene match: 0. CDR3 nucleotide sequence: TGTGCCAGCAGGGGACAGGGCTATGGCTACACCTTC. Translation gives CASRGQGYGYTF.

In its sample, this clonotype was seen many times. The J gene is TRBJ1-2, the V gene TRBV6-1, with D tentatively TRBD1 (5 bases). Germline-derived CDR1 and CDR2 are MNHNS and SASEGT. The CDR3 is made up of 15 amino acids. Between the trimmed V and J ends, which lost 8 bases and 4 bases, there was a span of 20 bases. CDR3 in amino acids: CASSQGGESFYGYTF. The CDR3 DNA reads TGTGCCAGCTCTCAGGGTGGGGAAAGCTTCTATGGCTACACCTTC.

Written as DNA, the CDR3 is TGTGCCAGCAGTTACTCGAAACTAACGGGGAGGTACAATGAGCAGTTCTTC. Amino acids: CASSYSKLTGRYNEQFF. The chain recombines TRBV6-5 with TRBJ2-1, with a tentative D call TRBD2 (6 bases). The ends were cut back, 0 bases at V and 4 bases at J, with 16 bases in the middle. Germline-derived CDR1 and CDR2 are MNHEY and SVGAGI. The CDR3 has 17 amino acids.

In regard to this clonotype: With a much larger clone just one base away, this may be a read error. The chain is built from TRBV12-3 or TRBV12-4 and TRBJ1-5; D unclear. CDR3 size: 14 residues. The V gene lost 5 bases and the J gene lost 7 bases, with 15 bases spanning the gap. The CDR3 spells CASSDWAVEQPQHF. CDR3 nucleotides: TGTGCCAGCAGTGATTGGGCAGTCGAGCAGCCCCAGCATTTT.

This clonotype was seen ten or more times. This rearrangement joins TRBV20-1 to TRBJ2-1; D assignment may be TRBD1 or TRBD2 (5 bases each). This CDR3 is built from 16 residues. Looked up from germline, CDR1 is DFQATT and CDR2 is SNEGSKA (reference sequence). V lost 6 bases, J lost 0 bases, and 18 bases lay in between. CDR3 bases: TGCAGTGCCACTAGACCGGACGGGGCCTCCTACAATGAGCAGTTCTTC. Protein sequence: CSATRPDGASYNEQFF.

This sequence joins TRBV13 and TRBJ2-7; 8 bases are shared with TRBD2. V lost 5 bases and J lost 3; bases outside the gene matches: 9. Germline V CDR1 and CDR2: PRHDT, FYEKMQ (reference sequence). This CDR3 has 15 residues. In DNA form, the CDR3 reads TGTGCCAGCAGCGCCGTAGCGGGATCGGTCTACGAGCAGTACTTC. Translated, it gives CASSAVAGSVYEQYF.

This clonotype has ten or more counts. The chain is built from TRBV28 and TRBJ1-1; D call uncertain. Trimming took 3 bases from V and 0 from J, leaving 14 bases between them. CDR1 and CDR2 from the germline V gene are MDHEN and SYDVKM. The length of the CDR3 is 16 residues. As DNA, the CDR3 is TGTGCCAGCAGTTTCCCGTCCCCAAGAGTGAACACTGAAGCTTTCTTT. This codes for CASSFPSPRVNTEAFF.

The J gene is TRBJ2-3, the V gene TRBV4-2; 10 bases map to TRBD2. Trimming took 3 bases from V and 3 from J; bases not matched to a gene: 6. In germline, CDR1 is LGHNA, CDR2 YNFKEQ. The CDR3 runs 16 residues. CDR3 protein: CASSHGSGRGTDTQYF. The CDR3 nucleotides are TGTGCCAGCAGCCACGGAAGCGGGAGGGGAACAGATACGCAGTATTTT.

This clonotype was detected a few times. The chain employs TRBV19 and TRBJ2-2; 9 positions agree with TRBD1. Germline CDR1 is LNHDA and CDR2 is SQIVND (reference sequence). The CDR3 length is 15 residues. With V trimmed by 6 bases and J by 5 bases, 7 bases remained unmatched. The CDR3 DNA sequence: TGTGCCAGTAGAAGGGACAGGGCGGATACCGGGGAGCTGTTTTTT. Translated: CASRRDRADTGELFF. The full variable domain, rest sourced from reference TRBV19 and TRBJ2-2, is DGGITQSPKYLFRKEGQNVTLSCEQNLNHDAMYWYRQDPGQGLRLIYYSQIVNDFQKGDIAEGYSVSREKKESFPLTVTSAQKNPTAFYLCASRRDRADTGELFFGEGSRLTVL.